The 28 T cell receptor beta chains listed next were all sequenced from one sample in a study of cytomegalovirus exposure and HLA in healthy donors. Primers included in the PCR were 60 Vbeta and 13 Jbeta primers. Clones were read by immunoSEQ multiplex PCR, and TCRdb kept only the in-frame ones, dropping some. This table has about 130,000 clones, about 79% appearing once. Material for sequencing was PBMCs. The source is a young woman in good health and CMV-seropositive.

The chain has TRBV6-4 and TRBJ1-5; tentative D call: TRBD1 (5 bases). Deletions cut 7 bases from V and 1 base from J, with 17 bases between. In germline, CDR1 is MRHNA, CDR2 SNTAGT. The CDR3 length is 16 residues. CDR3 coding DNA: TGTGCCAGCACCCAGAGGTGGGAGGGGAGCAATCAGCCCCAGCATTTT. It encodes CASTQRWEGSNQPQHF.

This clone has more than one count but fewer than ten. The chain has TRBV4-2 and TRBJ2-1, with TRBD1 as a possible D gene (6 bases). V was pared by 0 bases and J by 9 bases, with 12 bases between. CDR3 length equals 14 residues. Germline CDR1 LGHNA, CDR2 YNFKEQ. The CDR3 region is CASSQEEGQFEQFF. The CDR3 DNA is TGTGCCAGCAGCCAAGAAGAGGGACAATTTGAGCAGTTCTTC.

V and J are TRBV4-1 and TRBJ2-5; D may be TRBD1 (6 bases). The J call may be incorrect, as the DNA end agrees better with TRBJ2-7. Germline CDR1 MGHRA, CDR2 YSYEKL. CDR3 length: 14 residues. The CDR3 DNA reads as TGCGCCAGCAGCCCGCAGGGGAGCTCCTACGAGCAGTACTTC. This codes for CASSPQGSSYEQYF.

This sequence joins TRBV4-1 and TRBJ2-7, with D perhaps matching TRBD1 (7 bases). The CDR3 totals 13 residues. The germline V and J ends were trimmed by 1 base and 6 bases, with 10 bases remaining between them. Germline V gives CDR1 MGHRA, CDR2 YSYEKL. The chain's CDR3 is CASSQAQGGEQYF. The DNA for the CDR3 is TGCGCCAGCAGCCAAGCGCAGGGGGGCGAGCAGTACTTC.

The CDR3 spells CASRGQRIMNTEAFF. DNA of the CDR3: TGTGCCAGCAGGGGGCAGCGAATCATGAACACTGAAGCTTTCTTT. The chain recombines TRBV13 with TRBJ1-1; D is possibly TRBD1 (5 bases). This CDR3 is 15 amino acids long. Per the germline V gene, CDR1 is PRHDT and CDR2 is FYEKMQ (reference sequence). The V and J ends lost 6 bases and 0 bases respectively, with 14 bases between them.

The rearrangement links TRBV19 to TRBJ2-7; 7 nucleotides align to TRBD1. With V trimmed by 6 bases and J by 3 bases, 8 bases remained unmatched. CDR3 size: 14 residues. Germline values: CDR1 LNHDA, CDR2 SQIVND (reference sequence). CDR3 nucleotides: TGTGCCAGTAGCCCCGGGGACAGCGGCTACGAGCAGTACTTC. Amino acids: CASSPGDSGYEQYF. The full variable domain, its missing parts supplied by reference TRBV19 and TRBJ2-7, is DGGITQSPKYLFRKEGQNVTLSCEQNLNHDAMYWYRQDPGQGLRLIYYSQIVNDFQKGDIAEGYSVSREKKESFPLTVTSAQKNPTAFYLCASSPGDSGYEQYFGPGTRLTVT.

The DNA of the CDR3 is TGTGCCAGCAGTTACGTGAGGACAGAGGATTCACCCCTCCACTTT. Amino acids: CASSYVRTEDSPLHF. V usage is TRBV6-6 and J usage is TRBJ1-6, with D maybe TRBD1 (6 bases). The CDR3 sequence is 15 residues long. V was trimmed by 2 bases and J by 8 bases, leaving 13 bases between them. The germline CDR1 and CDR2 sequences are MNHNY and SVGAGI (reference sequence).

The V gene is TRBV7-9, the J gene TRBJ1-1; 10 bases align to TRBD1. Germline V gene data show CDR1 as SEHNR and CDR2 as FQNEAQ (reference sequence). The CDR3 totals 15 residues. With V trimmed by 5 bases and J by 4 bases, 7 bases remained unmatched. The CDR3 nucleotides read TGTGCCAGCAGCGCCCGGACAGGGGGTATCACTGAAGCTTTCTTT. Translated, it gives CASSARTGGITEAFF.

The chain is built from TRBV15 and TRBJ1-4, with 9 positions matching TRBD1. Germline V gene lookup returns CDR1 LNHNV and CDR2 YYDKDF (reference sequence). Losses at the gene ends were 7 bases for V and 8 bases for J; bases not matched to a gene: 17. The CDR3 runs 17 residues. The CDR3 loop is CATTPLGQGVLWEKLFF. In DNA form, the CDR3 reads TGTGCCACCACCCCATTGGGACAGGGAGTATTGTGGGAAAAACTGTTTTTT. The full variable domain, its missing parts supplied by reference TRBV15 and TRBJ1-4, is DAMVIQNPRYQVTQFGKPVTLSCSQTLNHNVMYWYQQKSSQAPKLLFHYYDKDFNNEADTPDNFQSRRPNTSFCFLDIRSPGLGDTAMYLCATTPLGQGVLWEKLFFGSGTQLSVL.

V gene TRBV9 combines with J gene TRBJ2-5; 14 nucleotides line up with TRBD2. The ends lost 2 bases at V and 4 bases at J; junction bases unmatched: 4. This CDR3 region has 16 residues. Germline assignment: CDR1 SGDLS and CDR2 YYNGEE. In DNA form, the CDR3 reads TGTGCCAGCAGCGTTGGACTAGCGGGGGGTTTAGAGACCCAGTACTTC. Protein: CASSVGLAGGLETQYF.

The genes are TRBV12-5 and TRBJ2-7, with TRBD2 matching over 8 bases. V lost 0 bases to trimming and J lost 3 bases; unmatched junction nucleotides: 7. The length of the CDR3 is 16 residues. Germline-derived CDR1 and CDR2 are LGHNT and FRNRAP. The chain's CDR3 is CASGLVVGRGGYEQYF. For the CDR3, the DNA is TGTGCTAGTGGTTTGGTAGTGGGTCGGGGGGGCTACGAGCAGTACTTC. The variable domain in full, with the rest retrieved from reference TRBV12-5 and TRBJ2-7, is DARVTQTPRHKVTEMGQEVTMRCQPILGHNTVFWYRQTMMQGLELLAYFRNRAPLDDSGMPKDRFSAEMPDATLATLKIQPSEPRDSAVYFCASGLVVGRGGYEQYFGPGTRLTVT.

This chain connects TRBV10-2 to TRBJ2-1; 9 bases fit TRBD2. The CDR3 loop spans 12 amino acids. With V trimmed by 10 bases and J by 7 bases, 5 bases remained unmatched. CDR1 WSHSY and CDR2 SAAADI come from the germline V gene. CDR3 loop: CATLAGENEQFF. The CDR3 DNA is TGCGCCACCTTAGCGGGGGAGAATGAGCAGTTCTTC.

V is TRBV10-3 and J is TRBJ1-5, with D hard to call. The CDR3 contains 13 residues. Germline V gene data show CDR1 as ENHRY and CDR2 as SYGVKD. V lost 5 bases to trimming and J lost 2 bases, with 7 bases between them. CDR3 in amino acids: CAISKGGNQPQHF. The DNA of the CDR3 is TGTGCCATCAGTAAGGGAGGCAATCAGCCCCAGCATTTT.

The chain couples TRBV19 to TRBJ1-5; D is perhaps TRBD1 (6 bases). Germline loops: CDR1 LNHDA, CDR2 SQIVND (reference sequence). Trimming pared 0 bases from V and 1 base from J, leaving 7 bases between. This CDR3 has 15 residues. The CDR3 region has the DNA TGTGCCAGTAGTATAGAGAGGGGGAGCAATCAGCCCCAGCATTTT. Its translation is CASSIERGSNQPQHF.

The chain employs TRBV30 and TRBJ2-3, with 10 bases that match TRBD1. Germline-derived CDR1 and CDR2 are GTSNPN and SVGIG (reference sequence). V was pared by 8 bases and J by 3 bases, with 5 bases of the junction left unmatched. This CDR3 has 13 residues. This CDR3 is CALRTGGTDTQYF. In DNA, the CDR3 is TGTGCCCTGAGGACAGGGGGGACAGATACGCAGTATTTT.

The rearrangement links TRBV6-4 to TRBJ2-5, with a weak D call TRBD1 (6 bases). This CDR3 contains 12 residues. Between the trimmed V and J ends, which lost 10 bases and 5 bases, there was a span of 14 bases. Germline V gene sequence: CDR1 MRHNA, CDR2 SNTAGT. CDR3 bases: TGTGCCACGGAGGAGCAGGGGGAGACCCAGTACTTC. Residues: CATEEQGETQYF.

The chain joins TRBV6-5 to TRBJ2-7; D possibly corresponds to TRBD1 (6 bases). Per germline, CDR1 MNHEY and CDR2 SVGAGI. V shed 7 bases and J shed 6 bases, with 22 bases lying between them. This CDR3 spans 15 amino acids. The CDR3 region is CASTPVFGGIGEQYF. CDR3 DNA: TGTGCCAGCACCCCAGTGTTTGGGGGCATAGGCGAGCAGTACTTC.

This sequence joins TRBV5-1 and TRBJ1-1, with a weak D call TRBD1 (6 bases). The V end lost 3 bases, the J end lost 0 bases, and 6 bases lay between the germline ends. Per the germline V gene, CDR1 is SGHRS and CDR2 is YFSETQ. This CDR3 is 13 amino acids long. CDR3 coding DNA: TGCGCCAGCAGCTCAGGGGTGAACACTGAAGCTTTCTTT. This encodes CASSSGVNTEAFF.

In its sample, this clone was seen a few times. The rearrangement links TRBV19 to TRBJ1-4; a weak D match, TRBD1 (5 bases). In germline, CDR1 is LNHDA, CDR2 SQIVND (reference sequence). The CDR3 contains 14 residues. Trimming removed 5 bases at V and 8 bases at J, with 15 bases between. CDR3 in amino acids: CASSGGWGREKLFF. DNA for the CDR3: TGTGCCAGTAGTGGTGGTTGGGGCCGAGAAAAACTGTTTTTT.

Here the CDR3 reads CASSAEVLGDTQYF. The CDR3, as DNA: TGTGCCAGCAGCGCGGAGGTACTTGGGGATACGCAGTATTTT. This chain joins TRBV9 and TRBJ2-3, with TRBD2 as a possible D gene (5 bases). The V end lost 3 bases, the J end lost 6 bases, and 14 bases lay between the germline ends. CDR1 and CDR2 (germline): SGDLS, YYNGEE. The CDR3 is 14 amino acids.

The rearrangement uses TRBV18 and TRBJ1-5; D ambiguous. Trimming stripped 3 bases from V and 2 bases from J, with 11 bases between. CDR3 length: 15 residues. The germline V gene encodes CDR1 KGHSH and CDR2 LQKENI. The CDR3, as DNA: TGTGCCAGCTCACCTACCCCTCAGGGCAATCAGCCCCAGCATTTT. Its translation is CASSPTPQGNQPQHF.

V is TRBV7-9 and J is TRBJ2-1, with 7 bases that match TRBD2. The CDR3 loop spans 16 amino acids. Germline V CDR1 and CDR2: SEHNR, FQNEAQ (reference sequence). The V segment lost 3 bases and the J segment 7 bases; nucleotides outside the gene matches: 12. The CDR3 nucleotides are TGTGCCAGCAGCTTTGGGGACGGGGGGACGCGTAATGAGCAGTTCTTC. It encodes CASSFGDGGTRNEQFF.

The rearrangement joins TRBV7-9 to TRBJ1-2, with 8 bases matching TRBD1. Germline CDR1 reads SEHNR; CDR2 reads FQNEAQ (reference sequence). Trimming cost V 5 bases and J 1 base; bases outside gene matches: 9. The CDR3 loop spans 16 amino acids. CDR3 in DNA: TGTGCCAGCAGCGCGGCACAGGGGGAACTTAACTATGGCTACACCTTC. The encoded protein is CASSAAQGELNYGYTF.

CDR3 sequence: CASIPGQVGNQPQHF. The CDR3, as DNA: TGTGCCAGCATCCCGGGACAGGTGGGCAATCAGCCCCAGCATTTT. This chain uses TRBV6-1 with TRBJ1-5; 8 bases are shared with TRBD1. The CDR3 consists of 15 residues. Looked up from germline, CDR1 is MNHNS and CDR2 is SASEGT. V was pared by 7 bases and J by 2 bases, with 7 bases of the junction left unmatched.

The chain joins TRBV9 to TRBJ2-2; the D is unclear. Germline V gene lookup returns CDR1 SGDLS and CDR2 YYNGEE. This CDR3 has 16 amino acids. With 3 bases removed from V and 3 bases from J, the gap between germline ends came to 15 bases. CDR3 region: CASSAMWPPDTGELFF. DNA of the CDR3: TGTGCCAGCAGCGCCATGTGGCCTCCCGACACCGGGGAGCTGTTTTTT.

The chain uses TRBV6-5 and TRBJ2-5, with D possibly TRBD1 on 7 matching bases. V was clipped by 5 bases and J by 3 bases, with 13 bases between them. Germline lookup yields CDR1 MNHEY and CDR2 SVGAGI. The CDR3 length is 14 residues. This CDR3 is CASSRGTAKETQYF. The CDR3 DNA reads TGTGCCAGCAGTCGCGGGACAGCAAAAGAGACCCAGTACTTC.

CDR3 region: CSVDVAGGWDTQYF. The DNA of the CDR3 is TGCAGCGTTGATGTAGCGGGGGGTTGGGATACGCAGTATTTT. The rearrangement links TRBV29-1 to TRBJ2-3; 10 nucleotides agree with TRBD2. Trimming took 3 bases from V and 6 from J; bases not matched to a gene: 6. The germline gives CDR1 SQVTM, CDR2 ANQGSEA. This CDR3 region has 14 residues.

This clone turned up a few times. The rearrangement joins TRBV5-1 to TRBJ2-1, with D perhaps TRBD1 (5 bases). The germline V gene encodes CDR1 SGHRS and CDR2 YFSETQ. The CDR3 sequence is 15 residues long. Trimming stripped 0 bases from V and 7 bases from J, with 14 bases between. The DNA of the CDR3 is TGCGCCAGCAGCTTGGGAAGGGGCGCGAGTAATGAGCAGTTCTTC. Protein sequence: CASSLGRGASNEQFF.